A single sample is the source of the 8 T cell receptor beta chains below, sequenced in a study of OX40 agonist ivuxolimab in advanced cancers. Data came from immunoSEQ multiplex PCR; TCRdb stores just in-frame clones and leaves some out. Counted here are some 95,000 clones, roughly nine tenths occurring once; the ten biggest clones make up 0.7% to 0.95%. The input for sequencing was CD4+ or CD8+ T cells sorted from blood, taken in a trial of the OX40 agonist ivuxolimab. These receptors were taken from an adult with an advanced solid tumor such as melanoma, head and neck, liver or kidney cancer.

J is TRBJ2-5 and V is TRBV6-5; 10 nucleotides agree with TRBD1. In germline, CDR1 is MNHEY, CDR2 SVGAGI. The CDR3 extends over 15 amino acids. J was trimmed by 3 bases and V by 2 bases; bases with no gene match: 3. Here the CDR3 DNA reads TGTGCCAGCAGTTACAAAGGGACAGGGGAAGAGACCCAGTACTTC. Translation gives CASSYKGTGEETQYF.

This rearrangement joins TRBV4-1 to TRBJ2-7, with 8 bases matching TRBD2. The ends lost 2 bases at V and 6 bases at J; junction bases unmatched: 21. This CDR3 spans 19 amino acids. Germline values: CDR1 MGHRA, CDR2 YSYEKL. The chain's CDR3 is CASSQPWGLIAGRVGEQYF. In nucleotides, the CDR3 is TGCGCCAGCAGCCAACCCTGGGGCCTTATAGCGGGGAGAGTTGGCGAGCAGTACTTC.

V usage is TRBV6-5 and J usage is TRBJ1-3, with a tentative D call TRBD1 (5 bases). V was shortened by 5 bases and J by 0 bases, with 11 bases between the two germline ends. The CDR3 length is 15 residues. The germline V gene encodes CDR1 MNHEY and CDR2 SVGAGI. This chain's CDR3 is CASSPDRISGNTIYF. DNA of the CDR3: TGTGCCAGCAGTCCCGACAGAATCTCTGGAAACACCATATATTTT.

The rearrangement uses TRBV5-6 and TRBJ1-1; TRBD1 might be the D (5 bases). The CDR3 totals 16 residues. Trimming took 1 base from V and 7 from J, leaving 20 bases between them. CDR1 SGHDT and CDR2 YYEEEE come from the germline V gene. The CDR3 region has the DNA TGTGCCAGCAGCTTGCAATTTCGGGGGGTCCGTGGTGAAGCTTTCTTT. Amino acid sequence: CASSLQFRGVRGEAFF.

The chain couples TRBV19 to TRBJ2-3, with unresolved D. The CDR3 is made up of 12 amino acids. Germline-derived CDR1 and CDR2 are LNHDA and SQIVND (reference sequence). V lost 5 bases to trimming and J lost 1 base, with 4 bases between them. The CDR3 region is CASSYRTDTQYF. DNA of the CDR3: TGTGCCAGTAGTTACCGCACAGATACGCAGTATTTT. Looking up the rest from reference TRBV19 and TRBJ2-3 gives the full variable domain: DGGITQSPKYLFRKEGQNVTLSCEQNLNHDAMYWYRQDPGQGLRLIYYSQIVNDFQKGDIAEGYSVSREKKESFPLTVTSAQKNPTAFYLCASSYRTDTQYFGPGTRLTVL.

Points on this clone: Germline and junction disagree at one end, which may indicate a read error. The J gene is TRBJ1-2, the V gene TRBV6-5; D is uncertain. Germline CDR1 is MNHEY and CDR2 is SVGAGI. The CDR3 totals 13 residues. The CDR3 DNA follows: TGTGCCAGCAGTAACTCGACACGCTATGGCTACACCTTC. This translates into CASSNSTRYGYTF.

This rearrangement joins TRBV19 to TRBJ1-5; 8 bases match TRBD1. V trimming: 9 bases; J trimming: 0 bases; junction bases outside the gene matches: 4. The CDR3 has 14 residues. In germline, CDR1 is LNHDA, CDR2 SQIVND (reference sequence). CDR3 coding DNA: TGTGCCAGCCAGGGGGCGGATAGCAATCAGCCCCAGCATTTT. Its translation is CASQGADSNQPQHF.

The chain couples TRBV5-5 to TRBJ2-7; D unresolved. V lost 1 base to trimming and J lost 3 bases, with 2 bases between them. The CDR3 runs 11 residues. Germline V gene sequence: CDR1 SGHKS, CDR2 YYEKEE (reference sequence). The CDR3 here is CASSLNYEQYF. The DNA for the CDR3 is TGTGCCAGCAGCTTGAACTACGAGCAGTACTTC.